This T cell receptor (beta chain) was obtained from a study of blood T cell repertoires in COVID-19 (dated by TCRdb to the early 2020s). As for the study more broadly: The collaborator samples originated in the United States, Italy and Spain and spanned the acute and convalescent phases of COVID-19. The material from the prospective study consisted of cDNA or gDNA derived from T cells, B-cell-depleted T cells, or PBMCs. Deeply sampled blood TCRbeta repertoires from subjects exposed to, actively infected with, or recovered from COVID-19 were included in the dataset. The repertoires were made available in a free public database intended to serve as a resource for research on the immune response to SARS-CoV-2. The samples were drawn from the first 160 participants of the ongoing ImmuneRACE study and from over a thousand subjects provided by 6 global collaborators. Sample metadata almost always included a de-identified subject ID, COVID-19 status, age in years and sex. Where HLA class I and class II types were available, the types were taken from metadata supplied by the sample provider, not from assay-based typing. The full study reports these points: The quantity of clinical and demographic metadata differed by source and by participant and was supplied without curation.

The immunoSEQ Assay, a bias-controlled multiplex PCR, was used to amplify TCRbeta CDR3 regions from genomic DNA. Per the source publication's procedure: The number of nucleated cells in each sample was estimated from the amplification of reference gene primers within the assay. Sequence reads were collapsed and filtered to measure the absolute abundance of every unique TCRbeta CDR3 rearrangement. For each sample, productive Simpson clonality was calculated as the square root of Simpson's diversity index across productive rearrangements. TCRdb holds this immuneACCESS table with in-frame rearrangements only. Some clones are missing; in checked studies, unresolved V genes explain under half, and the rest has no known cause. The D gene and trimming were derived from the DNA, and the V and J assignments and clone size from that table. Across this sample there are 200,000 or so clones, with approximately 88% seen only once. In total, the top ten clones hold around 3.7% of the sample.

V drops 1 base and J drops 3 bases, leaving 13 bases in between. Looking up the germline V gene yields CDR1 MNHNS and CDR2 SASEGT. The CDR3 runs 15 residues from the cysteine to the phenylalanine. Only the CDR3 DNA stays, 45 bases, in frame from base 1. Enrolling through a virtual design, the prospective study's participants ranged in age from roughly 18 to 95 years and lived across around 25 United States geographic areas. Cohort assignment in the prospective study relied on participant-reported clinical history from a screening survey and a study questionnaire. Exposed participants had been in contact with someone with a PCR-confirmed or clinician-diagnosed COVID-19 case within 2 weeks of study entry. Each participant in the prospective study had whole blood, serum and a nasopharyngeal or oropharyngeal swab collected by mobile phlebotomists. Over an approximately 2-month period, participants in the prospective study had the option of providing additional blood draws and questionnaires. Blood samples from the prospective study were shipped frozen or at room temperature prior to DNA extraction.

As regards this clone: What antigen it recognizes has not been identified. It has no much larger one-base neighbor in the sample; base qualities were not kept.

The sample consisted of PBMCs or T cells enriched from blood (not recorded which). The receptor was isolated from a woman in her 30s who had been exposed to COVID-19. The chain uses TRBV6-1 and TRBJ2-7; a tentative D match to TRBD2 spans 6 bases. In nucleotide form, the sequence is TGTGCCAGCAGTGAAGGCCCGGGACTCAGCTACGAGCAGTACTTC. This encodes CASSEGPGLSYEQYF.